This T cell receptor (beta chain) appears in the sequencing data of a study of Graves' ophthalmopathy and Graves' hyperthyroidism. This clonotype has ten or more counts. As the template, RNA transcripts were used to amplify TCR beta CDR3 regions. Second-round multiplex PCR came after a first-round RT-PCR that employed HTBI primers. Using its own MiXCR run on the multiplex PCR reads, TCRdb lists one record per CDR3 protein. The data contain fewer than 650,000 distinct CDR3 sequences, about a fifth of them seen just once; the ten biggest clones take up roughly 6.9%. Lactation, pregnancy, uncontrolled infections and other autoimmune diseases were all grounds for excluding patients. The germline V gene has CDR1 SGHAT and CDR2 FQNNGV. Trimming took 4 bases from V and 5 from J; bases not matched to a gene: 5. CDR3 size: 17 residues.

Source material: peripheral blood. The chain couples TRBV11-2 to TRBJ2-2; 15 bases line up with TRBD2. The TCR sequence derives from a woman younger than 30 with stable Graves' hyperthyroidism. Some clones in this sample may be carry-over from other donors' samples. The CDR3 is CASSSPGLAGGTGELFF. CDR3 coding DNA: TGTGCCAGCAGCTCGCCGGGACTAGCGGGAGGTACCGGGGAGCTGTTTTTT.